One and the same sample provided the 17 T cell receptor beta chains below, sequenced in a study of T cell repertoires in cytomegalovirus infection. Antigens of these TCRs are unknown. MiXCR, applied by TCRdb to the reads, yields one record per CDR3 protein. In the table there are 600,000 to 700,000 distinct CDR3 sequences, 33% of which are singletons. Sequences were derived from cultured PBMCs, sampled from culture after CMV antigen stimulation. Receptor source: a human donor in good health (CMV status not recorded). Some clones in this sample may be carry-over from other donors' samples.

This clonotype was recorded a few times. This chain links TRBV18 with TRBJ2-1, with D unclear. CDR1 is KGHSH and CDR2 is LQKENI in the germline V gene. The CDR3 totals 15 residues. With 1 base removed from V and 6 bases from J, the gap between germline ends came to 13 bases. The CDR3 sequence: CASSPLPDSVNEQFF. The CDR3 region has the DNA TGTGCCAGCTCACCACTCCCAGACTCCGTCAATGAGCAGTTCTTC.

This clonotype was found a few times. CDR3 nucleotide sequence: TGTGCCAGCAGCCGACTATATGGCTACACCTTC. Amino acid sequence: CASSRLYGYTF. The chain couples TRBV7-2 to TRBJ1-2; D unresolved. The germline gives CDR1 SGHTA, CDR2 FQGNSA. Trimming pared 5 bases from V and 5 bases from J, leaving 6 bases between. This CDR3 is built from 11 residues.

This chain links TRBV7-2 with TRBJ1-6; 9 bases are a match to TRBD1. J lost 8 bases, V lost 5 bases, and 7 bases had no gene match. CDR3 length: 15 amino acids. The V gene's germline CDR1 is SGHTA and CDR2 FQGNSA. The CDR3 DNA follows: TGTGCCAGCAGCCCGGACAGGGGCTTTGATTCACCCCTCCACTTT. Protein product: CASSPDRGFDSPLHF.

CDR3 sequence: CASSPTGTGSVYGYTF. CDR3 sequence (DNA): TGTGCCAGCTCCCCCACCGGGACAGGGTCGGTCTATGGCTACACCTTC. This sequence joins TRBV6-1 and TRBJ1-2; the match to TRBD1 covers 9 bases. This CDR3 comprises 16 residues. From germline, CDR1 is MNHNS and CDR2 SASEGT. Trimming took 8 bases from V and 4 from J; bases not matched to a gene: 14.

This clonotype was observed once. The chain carries TRBV27 and TRBJ2-3, with TRBD2 matching 14 bases. The CDR3 is made up of 19 amino acids. Per germline, CDR1 MNHEY and CDR2 SMNVEV (reference sequence). With 1 base clipped from V and 4 bases from J, the junction kept 10 bases outside the gene matches. CDR3 sequence (DNA): TGTGCCAGCAGTTTATTTGGGACTAGCGGGAGTTGGGGCCCAGATACGCAGTATTTT. As protein: CASSLFGTSGSWGPDTQYF.

In this sample, this clonotype turned up many times. This chain joins TRBV7-2 and TRBJ2-7; D unclear. This CDR3 contains 13 residues. Trimming removed 3 bases from V and 3 bases from J, with 9 bases in between. CDR1 and CDR2 from the germline V gene are SGHTA and FQGNSA. The CDR3: CASSFNRIYEQYF. The CDR3, as DNA: TGTGCCAGCAGCTTCAACCGGATCTACGAGCAGTACTTC.

This chain links TRBV6-2 or TRBV6-3 with TRBJ2-5, with D tentatively TRBD2 (5 bases). The V end was cut by 7 bases, the J end by 0 bases, with 6 bases between. Germline V gene lookup returns CDR1 MNHEY and CDR2 SVGEGT. CDR3 length: 12 residues. The CDR3 is CASKRYQETQYF. Here the CDR3 DNA reads TGTGCCAGCAAGCGGTACCAAGAGACCCAGTACTTC.

This clonotype was observed at least ten times. The chain joins TRBV7-2 to TRBJ1-5; 8 bases line up with TRBD1. The trim removed 3 bases at V and 3 bases at J, leaving 1 base unmatched. Germline CDR1 is SGHTA and CDR2 is FQGNSA. The CDR3 sequence is 14 residues long. The DNA of the CDR3 is TGTGCCAGCAGCTTGGGACAGGCCAATCAGCCCCAGCATTTT. Its protein product is CASSLGQANQPQHF.

This clonotype was counted between two and nine times. The chain links TRBV6-1 to TRBJ2-7; 8 bases align to TRBD1. This CDR3 comprises 15 residues. Germline assignment: CDR1 MNHNS and CDR2 SASEGT. V shed 6 bases, J shed 3 bases, and the junction held 10 bases outside the gene matches. The CDR3 reads CASRPTTGAYYEQYF. Here the CDR3 DNA reads TGTGCCAGCAGGCCCACGACAGGGGCGTACTACGAGCAGTACTTC.

This clonotype was detected a few times. The chain combines TRBV20-1 with TRBJ2-7; possible D gene TRBD2, 7 bases. Germline V lookup: CDR1 DFQATT, CDR2 SNEGSKA (reference sequence). The CDR3 runs 14 residues. Deletions cut 7 bases from V and 4 bases from J, with 20 bases between. This CDR3 reads CSVVPRGGRYEQYF. DNA of the CDR3: TGCAGTGTTGTACCTAGGGGGGGACGGTACGAGCAGTACTTC.

The chain uses TRBV18 and TRBJ2-3; D might be TRBD2 (6 bases). With 5 bases removed from V and 0 bases from J, the gap between germline ends came to 18 bases. This CDR3 comprises 17 residues. Germline lookup yields CDR1 KGHSH and CDR2 LQKENI. The CDR3 DNA reads TGTGCCAGCTCAGTTAACCCCGGGGGATGGAGCACAGATACGCAGTATTTT. Its translation is CASSVNPGGWSTDTQYF.

This rearrangement joins TRBV27 to TRBJ1-2; 10 bases line up with TRBD1. With V trimmed by 3 bases and J by 4 bases, 5 bases remained unmatched. CDR1 and CDR2 (germline): MNHEY, SMNVEV (reference sequence). This CDR3 region has 15 residues. CDR3 sequence reads: CASSFDWTGGYGYTF. For the CDR3, the DNA is TGTGCCAGCAGTTTCGACTGGACAGGGGGCTATGGCTACACCTTC.

The chain employs TRBV5-4 and TRBJ1-5, with D maybe TRBD1 (5 bases). CDR1 is SGHNT, CDR2 YYREEE, per germline (reference sequence). V was shortened by 8 bases and J by 7 bases, with 16 bases between the two germline ends. The CDR3 is 13 amino acids. Here the CDR3 DNA reads TGTGCCAGTCACTCCCAGGGAGACCAGCCCCAGCATTTT. Translated, it gives CASHSQGDQPQHF.

This clonotype was observed a single time. V gene TRBV30 combines with J gene TRBJ2-1; tentative D call: TRBD1 (5 bases). In germline, CDR1 is GTSNPN, CDR2 SVGIG (reference sequence). CDR3 length equals 12 residues. Deletions cut 5 bases from V and 8 bases from J, with 13 bases between. CDR3 in amino acids: CAWSAGWDEQFF. CDR3 in DNA: TGTGCCTGGTCTGCAGGGTGGGATGAGCAGTTCTTC.

In its sample, this clonotype was seen many times. The V call is TRBV12-3 or TRBV12-4, the J call TRBJ2-5; no firm D call. Trimming took off 3 bases at V and 3 bases at J, with 8 bases between the two ends. The CDR3 length is 13 residues. DNA for the CDR3: TGTGCCAGCAGTTTGTGGCAGGAAGAGACCCAGTACTTC. This sequence encodes CASSLWQEETQYF.

The chain couples TRBV28 to TRBJ1-6; D may be TRBD1 (5 bases). V was shortened by 4 bases and J by 8 bases, with 21 bases between the two germline ends. The CDR3 contains 17 residues. In germline, CDR1 is MDHEN, CDR2 SYDVKM. Here the CDR3 reads CASSSDDHGTLYSPLHF. CDR3 coding DNA: TGTGCCAGCAGTTCCGACGATCACGGGACCCTTTATTCACCCCTCCACTTT.

The chain employs TRBV12-3 or TRBV12-4 and TRBJ2-5, with TRBD2 identical over 7 bases. CDR3 length: 13 amino acids. The ends lost 6 bases at V and 5 bases at J; junction bases unmatched: 6. CDR3 region: CASRRGLVETQYF. As DNA, the CDR3 is TGTGCCAGCAGACGCGGACTAGTCGAGACCCAGTACTTC.